This passage covers 2 T cell receptor beta chains from one sample sequenced in a study of CD8 T cells in ankylosing spondylitis. Study findings and constraints: Ankylosing spondylitis blood appeared to be characterized by a TCR beta motif of 8 or 9 highly homologous variants.

TCRdb passed the 5' RACE reads through MiXCR, listing each CDR3 protein once. Seen here are some 700,000 distinct CDR3 sequences, roughly 20% observed once, and the top ten hold under 20%. Their antigens remain unidentified. Sequencing was done on a sample of blood, either unsorted or a sorted T cell fraction (not recorded which). All receptors come from a male donor with ankylosing spondylitis.

The chain couples TRBV27 to TRBJ1-2, with D maybe TRBD1 (5 bases). Germline CDR1 MNHEY, CDR2 SMNVEV (reference sequence). CDR3 length: 17 residues. Trimming shortened V by 2 bases and J by 0 bases, and 16 bases separated the two germline ends. CDR3 DNA sequence: TGTGCCAGCAGTTTAAGGGGCCCCAGGGTAACTAACTATGGCTACACCTTC. Its translation: CASSLRGPRVTNYGYTF.

The table lists this clonotype with a few counts. The chain combines TRBV9 with TRBJ2-6; TRBD1 matches at 9 bases. The CDR3 spans 17 residues. Trimming took 2 bases from V and 1 from J; bases not matched to a gene: 4. Germline V lookup: CDR1 SGDLS, CDR2 YYNGEE. The CDR3 is CASSVTGGRSGANVLTF. DNA for the CDR3: TGTGCCAGCAGCGTGACAGGGGGAAGGTCTGGGGCCAACGTCCTGACTTTC. Combining the CDR3 with reference TRBV9 and TRBJ2-6 gives the whole variable domain DSGVTQTPKHLITATGQRVTLRCSPRSGDLSVYWYQQSLDQGLQFLIQYYNGEERAKGNILERFSAQQFPDLHSELNLSSLELGDSALYFCASSVTGGRSGANVLTFGAGSRLTVL.